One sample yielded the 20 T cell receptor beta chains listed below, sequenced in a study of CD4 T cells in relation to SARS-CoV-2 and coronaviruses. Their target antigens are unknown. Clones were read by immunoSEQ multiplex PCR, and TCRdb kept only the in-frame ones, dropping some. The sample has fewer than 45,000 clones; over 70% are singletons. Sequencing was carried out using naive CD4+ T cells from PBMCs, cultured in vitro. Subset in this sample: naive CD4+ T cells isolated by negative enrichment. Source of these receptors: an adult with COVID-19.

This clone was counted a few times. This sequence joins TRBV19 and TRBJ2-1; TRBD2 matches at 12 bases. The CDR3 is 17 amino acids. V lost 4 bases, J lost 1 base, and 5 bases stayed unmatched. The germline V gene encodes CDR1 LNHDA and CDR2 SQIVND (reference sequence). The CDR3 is CASSKSGLAGSYNEQFF. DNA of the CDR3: TGTGCCAGTAGTAAATCCGGACTAGCGGGATCCTACAATGAGCAGTTCTTC.

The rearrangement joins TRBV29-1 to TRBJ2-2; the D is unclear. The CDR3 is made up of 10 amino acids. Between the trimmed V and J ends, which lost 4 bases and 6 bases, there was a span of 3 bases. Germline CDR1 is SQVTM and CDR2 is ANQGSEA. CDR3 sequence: CSVGSGELFF. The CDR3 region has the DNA TGCAGCGTTGGGTCCGGGGAGCTGTTTTTT.

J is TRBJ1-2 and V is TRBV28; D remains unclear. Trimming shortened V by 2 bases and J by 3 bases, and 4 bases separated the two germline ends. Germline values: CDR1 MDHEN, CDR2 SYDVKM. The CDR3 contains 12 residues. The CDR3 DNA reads TGTGCCAGCAGTTTAAGCTACTATGGCTACACCTTC. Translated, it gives CASSLSYYGYTF.

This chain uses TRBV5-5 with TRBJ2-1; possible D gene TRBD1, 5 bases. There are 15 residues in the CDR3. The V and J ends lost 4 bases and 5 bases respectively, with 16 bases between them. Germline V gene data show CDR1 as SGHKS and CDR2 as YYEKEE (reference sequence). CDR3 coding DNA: TGTGCCAGCAGCCGACGAAACAGGCCTCACAATGAGCAGTTCTTC. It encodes CASSRRNRPHNEQFF.

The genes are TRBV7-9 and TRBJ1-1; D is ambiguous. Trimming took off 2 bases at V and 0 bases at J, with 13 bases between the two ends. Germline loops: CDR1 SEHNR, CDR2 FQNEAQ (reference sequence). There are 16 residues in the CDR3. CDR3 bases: TGTGCCAGCAGCTTAACTCGGCACAAGATGAACACTGAAGCTTTCTTT. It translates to CASSLTRHKMNTEAFF.

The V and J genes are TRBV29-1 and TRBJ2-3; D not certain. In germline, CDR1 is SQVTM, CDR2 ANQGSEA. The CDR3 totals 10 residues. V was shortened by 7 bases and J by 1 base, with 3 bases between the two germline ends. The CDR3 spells CSAGTDTQYF. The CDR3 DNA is TGCAGCGCAGGCACAGATACGCAGTATTTT.

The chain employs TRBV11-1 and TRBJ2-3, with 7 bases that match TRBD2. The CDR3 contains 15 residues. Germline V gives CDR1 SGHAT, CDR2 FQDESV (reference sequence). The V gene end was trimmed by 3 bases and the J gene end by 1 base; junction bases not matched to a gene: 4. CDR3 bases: TGTGCCAGCAGCTTCTCGGGGAGGGGCACAGATACGCAGTATTTT. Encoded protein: CASSFSGRGTDTQYF. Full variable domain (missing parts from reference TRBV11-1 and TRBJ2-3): EAEVAQSPRYKITEKSQAVAFWCDPISGHATLYWYRQILGQGPELLVQFQDESVVDDSQLPKDRFSAERLKGVDSTLKIQPAELGDSAMYLCASSFSGRGTDTQYFGPGTRLTVL.

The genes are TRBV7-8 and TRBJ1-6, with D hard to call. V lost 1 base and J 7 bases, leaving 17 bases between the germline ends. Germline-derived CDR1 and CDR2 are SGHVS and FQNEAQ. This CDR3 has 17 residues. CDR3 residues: CASSLGGQLWWNSPLHF. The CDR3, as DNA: TGTGCCAGCAGCTTAGGAGGCCAACTCTGGTGGAATTCACCCCTCCACTTT.

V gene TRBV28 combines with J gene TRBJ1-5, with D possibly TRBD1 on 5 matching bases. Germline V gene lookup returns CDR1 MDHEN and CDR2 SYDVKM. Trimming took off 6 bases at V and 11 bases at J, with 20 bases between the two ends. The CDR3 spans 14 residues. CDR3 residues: CASSPGGGLTSQHF. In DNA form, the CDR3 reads TGTGCCAGCAGCCCCGGTGGGGGTCTGACGTCCCAGCATTTT.

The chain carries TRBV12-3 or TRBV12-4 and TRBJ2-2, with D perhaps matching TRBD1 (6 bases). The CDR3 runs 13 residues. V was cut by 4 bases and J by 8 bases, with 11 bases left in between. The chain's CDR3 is CASSSTTGGELFF. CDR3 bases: TGTGCCAGCAGTTCTACTACAGGGGGGGAGCTGTTTTTT.

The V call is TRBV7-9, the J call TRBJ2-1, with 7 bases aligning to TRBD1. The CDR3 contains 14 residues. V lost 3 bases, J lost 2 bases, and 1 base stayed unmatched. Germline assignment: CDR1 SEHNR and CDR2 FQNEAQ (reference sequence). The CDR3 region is CASSFGTAYNEQFF. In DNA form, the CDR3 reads TGTGCCAGCAGCTTCGGGACAGCCTACAATGAGCAGTTCTTC.

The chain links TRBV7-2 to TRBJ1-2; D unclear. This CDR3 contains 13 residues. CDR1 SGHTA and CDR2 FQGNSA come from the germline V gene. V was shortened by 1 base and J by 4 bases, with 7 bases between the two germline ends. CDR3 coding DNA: TGTGCCAGCAGCTTAGGACGGCTCTATGGCTACACCTTC. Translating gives CASSLGRLYGYTF.

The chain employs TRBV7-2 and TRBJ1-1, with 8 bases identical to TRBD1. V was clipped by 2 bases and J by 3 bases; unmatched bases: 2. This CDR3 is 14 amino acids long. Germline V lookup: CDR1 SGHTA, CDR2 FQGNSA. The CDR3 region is CASSLQGAYTEAFF. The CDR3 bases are TGTGCCAGCAGCTTACAGGGGGCTTACACTGAAGCTTTCTTT.

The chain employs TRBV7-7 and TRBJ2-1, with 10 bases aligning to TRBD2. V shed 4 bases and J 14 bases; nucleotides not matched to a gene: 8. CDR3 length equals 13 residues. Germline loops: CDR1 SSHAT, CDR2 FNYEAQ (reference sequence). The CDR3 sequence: CASSSSGRERKFF. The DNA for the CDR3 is TGTGCCAGCAGCTCTAGCGGGAGAGAGAGGAAGTTCTTC.

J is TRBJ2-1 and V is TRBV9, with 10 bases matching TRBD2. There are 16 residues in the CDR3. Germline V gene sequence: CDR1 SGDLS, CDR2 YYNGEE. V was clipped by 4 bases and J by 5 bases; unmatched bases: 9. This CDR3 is CASSSRPSGSDNEQFF. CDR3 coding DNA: TGTGCCAGCAGCTCCCGACCTAGCGGGAGCGACAATGAGCAGTTCTTC.

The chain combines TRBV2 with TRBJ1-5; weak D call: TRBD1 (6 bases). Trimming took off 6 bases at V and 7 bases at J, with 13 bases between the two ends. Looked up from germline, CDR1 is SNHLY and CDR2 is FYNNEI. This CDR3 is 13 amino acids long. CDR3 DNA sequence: TGTGCCAGCAGCCAACAGGGAAGGCAGCCCCAGCATTTT. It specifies CASSQQGRQPQHF.

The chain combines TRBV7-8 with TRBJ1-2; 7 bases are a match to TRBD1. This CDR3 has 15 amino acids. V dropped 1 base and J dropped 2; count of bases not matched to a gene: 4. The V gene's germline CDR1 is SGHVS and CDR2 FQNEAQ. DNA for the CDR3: TGTGCCAGCAGCTTAGTGGCAGGGGGGAACTATGGCTACACCTTC. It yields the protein CASSLVAGGNYGYTF.

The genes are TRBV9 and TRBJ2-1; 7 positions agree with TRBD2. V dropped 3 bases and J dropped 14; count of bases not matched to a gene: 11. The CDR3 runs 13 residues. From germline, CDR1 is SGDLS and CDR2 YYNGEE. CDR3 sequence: CASSAPFGTTKFF. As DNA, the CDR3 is TGTGCCAGCAGCGCTCCTTTTGGGACTACGAAGTTCTTC.

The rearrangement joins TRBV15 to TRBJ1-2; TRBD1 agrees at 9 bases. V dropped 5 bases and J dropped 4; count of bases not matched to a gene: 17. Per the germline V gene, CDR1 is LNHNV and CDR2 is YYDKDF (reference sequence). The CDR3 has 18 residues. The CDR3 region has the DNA TGTGCCACCAGCTCGTCATCCGGGACAGGGCGTCTTTCCTATGGCTACACCTTC. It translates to CATSSSSGTGRLSYGYTF.

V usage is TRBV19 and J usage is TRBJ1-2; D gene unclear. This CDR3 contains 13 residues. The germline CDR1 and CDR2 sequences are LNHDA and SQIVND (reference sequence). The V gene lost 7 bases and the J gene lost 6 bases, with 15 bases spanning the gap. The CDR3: CASIGTTGDGYTF. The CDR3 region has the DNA TGTGCCAGTATCGGAACGACTGGGGATGGCTACACCTTC.